Listed below are T cell receptor beta chains from one sample, sequenced in a study of response to subunit inactivated influenza vaccine. TCRdb reprocessed the RT-PCR reads via MiXCR and lists one record per CDR3 protein. The table records a few hundred thousand distinct CDR3 sequences, 21% of them present only once. The sample here was PBMCs from blood, taken 21 months after vaccination. These receptors all stem from a man between 50 and 69 years old who received an inactivated influenza vaccine. The CDR3 runs from the conserved cysteine through the conserved F or W. A D gene is named only where the DNA matches it firmly. Size is stated for part of the rows, as once, few or many counts, or as a class when the clone is expanded.

V gene	D gene	clone size	J gene	CDR3 DNA	CDR3 protein
TRBV29-1	-	-	TRBJ1-2	TGCAGCGTCGACGATAGGGGGTGGCGCGGCTACACCTTC	CSVDDRGWRGYTF
TRBV29-1	TRBD1	-	TRBJ1-1	TGCAGCGTTATGGACAGGGGTCTCACTGAAGCTTTCTTT	CSVMDRGLTEAFF
TRBV14	-	many	TRBJ1-2	TGTGCCAGCAGCCAAGGGACAAAATATGGCTACACCTTC	CASSQGTKYGYTF
TRBV10-3	-	few	TRBJ2-1	TGTGCCATCAGTACCCCGGGGGTACGTCAAAATGAGCAGTTCTTC	CAISTPGVRQNEQFF
TRBV4-1	-	many	TRBJ2-5	TGCGCCAGCAGCCAACCTTGGACAGAAGAGACCCAGTACTTC	CASSQPWTEETQYF
TRBV28	-	-	TRBJ1-5	TGTGCCGGCAGCCTAACCGCGGGAGTATTCCAGCCCCAGCATTTT	CAGSLTAGVFQPQHF
TRBV29-1	TRBD1	-	TRBJ1-2	TGCAGCGTTGTGGGCAGTCGGGCAGGGGGCGTACTTGGCTACACCTTC	CSVVGSRAGGVLGYTF
TRBV20-1	-	-	TRBJ2-3	TGCAGTGCTACCTGGCCCGGCACAGATACGCAGTATTTT	CSATWPGTDTQYF
TRBV14	-	many	TRBJ2-5	TGTGCCAGCAGCCCTGTGAGGGGCCGATACCAAGAGACCCAGTACTTC	CASSPVRGRYQETQYF
TRBV29-1	TRBD2	few	TRBJ2-3	TGCAGCGTGGGACTTAGCGGGAGGACAGATACGCAGTATTTT	CSVGLSGRTDTQYF
TRBV6-2/TRBV6-3	TRBD2	-	TRBJ2-2	TGTGCCAGCAGTTTACTAGCGGGAGCCCCCGGGGAGCTGTTTTTT	CASSLLAGAPGELFF
TRBV6-2/TRBV6-3	-	few	TRBJ1-2	TGTGCCAGCAGTTACCCATTGGGCGGCTACACCTTC	CASSYPLGGYTF
TRBV25-1	-	many	TRBJ2-7	TGTGCCAGCAGGGAACAGGGTTCCTACGAGCAGTACTTC	CASREQGSYEQYF
TRBV20-1	-	few	TRBJ1-3	TGCAGTGCTAGAGCCATTTCAGGGGAGTGGGGAAACACCATATATTTT	CSARAISGEWGNTIYF
TRBV5-1	TRBD1	many	TRBJ1-1	TGCGCCAGCAGCTTAGACCAGGGGGCGTCCACTGAAGCTTTCTTT	CASSLDQGASTEAFF
TRBV30	TRBD1	few	TRBJ1-5	TGTGCCTGGAGACCAAGGGGGCATAGCAATCAGCCCCAGCATTTT	CAWRPRGHSNQPQHF
TRBV13	-	few	TRBJ1-6	TGTGCCAGCAGCTTGGGGGGTTTATCTAATTCACCCCTCCACTTT	CASSLGGLSNSPLHF
TRBV4-3	TRBD2	few	TRBJ2-7	TGCGCCAGCAGCCAAGTTCCAGGGACTACCTACGAGCAGTACTTC	CASSQVPGTTYEQYF
TRBV29-1	TRBD1	-	TRBJ1-2	TGCAGCACCACGGGACAGGGGAATGGCTACACCTTC	CSTTGQGNGYTF
TRBV7-2	TRBD1	-	TRBJ1-4	TGTGCCAGCAGCACAATGGACAGGGCCTCGGAAAAACTGTTTTTT	CASSTMDRASEKLFF
TRBV20-1	-	many	TRBJ1-2	TGCACCCTCGGCCATCCGGAGGGCTACACCTTC	CTLGHPEGYTF
TRBV6-5	TRBD1	many	TRBJ1-2	TGTGCCAGCAGTTTACAGGGGTCCTATGGCTACACCTTC	CASSLQGSYGYTF
TRBV10-1	-	many	TRBJ1-5	TGCGCCAGCAGTGAGTACAGGGTGGGGGCCGGGGGAAGCAATCAGCCCCAGCATTTT	CASSEYRVGAGGSNQPQHF
TRBV20-1	TRBD1	once	TRBJ2-5	TGCAGTGCTAGAGCCTTCCGGGACAGGGTTTTAGAGACCCAGTACTTC	CSARAFRDRVLETQYF
TRBV4-3	-	few	TRBJ1-1	TGCGCCAGCAGCCCTCGGGCGGACGGGAACACTGAAGCTTTCTTT	CASSPRADGNTEAFF
TRBV7-2	TRBD1	few	TRBJ1-2	TGTGCCAGCAGCTGGTCGACAGGGGGCTCTGGCTACACCTTC	CASSWSTGGSGYTF
TRBV4-3	TRBD2	few	TRBJ2-7	TGCGCCAGCAGCCACCGTAGCGGGAGTGCCTACGAGCAGTACTTC	CASSHRSGSAYEQYF
TRBV29-1	-	-	TRBJ2-2	TGCAGCGTTGCAGGTCTAGGGGGGGAGCTGTTTTTT	CSVAGLGGELFF
TRBV27	-	many	TRBJ1-1	TGTGCCAGCAGTTTACATGGAACCAACGTTGGAACTGAAGCTTTCTTT	CASSLHGTNVGTEAFF
TRBV5-1	TRBD2	few	TRBJ2-5	TGCGCCAGCGGACTAGCGGGATTCCAAGAGACCCAGTACTTC	CASGLAGFQETQYF
TRBV12-3/TRBV12-4	-	many	TRBJ1-2	TGTGCCAGCAGTTTTGACAGTAGATATGGCTACACCTTC	CASSFDSRYGYTF
TRBV24-1	-	few	TRBJ1-4	TGTGCCACCAGTGATCCGAGACAGCGTAATGAAAAACTGTTTTTT	CATSDPRQRNEKLFF
TRBV7-2	TRBD1	-	TRBJ1-6	TGTGCCAGCAGCCCGGACAGGGCCCCTAATTCACCCCTCCACTTT	CASSPDRAPNSPLHF
TRBV11-2	-	-	TRBJ2-5	TGTGCCAGCAGACGGACCGGGACGCAAAAAGAGACCCAGTACTTC	CASRRTGTQKETQYF
TRBV18	TRBD2	-	TRBJ2-3	TGTGCCAGCTCACCACCAGGACTAGCGGGAATAGAGGTCGATACGCAGTATTTT	CASSPPGLAGIEVDTQYF
TRBV7-2	-	few	TRBJ1-3	TGTGCCAGCAGCTTAGAGGGCCACTCTGGAAACACCATATATTTT	CASSLEGHSGNTIYF
TRBV9	-	many	TRBJ1-2	TGTGCCAGCAGCTATTGGGACGGACTTGTTGACGGCTACACCTTC	CASSYWDGLVDGYTF